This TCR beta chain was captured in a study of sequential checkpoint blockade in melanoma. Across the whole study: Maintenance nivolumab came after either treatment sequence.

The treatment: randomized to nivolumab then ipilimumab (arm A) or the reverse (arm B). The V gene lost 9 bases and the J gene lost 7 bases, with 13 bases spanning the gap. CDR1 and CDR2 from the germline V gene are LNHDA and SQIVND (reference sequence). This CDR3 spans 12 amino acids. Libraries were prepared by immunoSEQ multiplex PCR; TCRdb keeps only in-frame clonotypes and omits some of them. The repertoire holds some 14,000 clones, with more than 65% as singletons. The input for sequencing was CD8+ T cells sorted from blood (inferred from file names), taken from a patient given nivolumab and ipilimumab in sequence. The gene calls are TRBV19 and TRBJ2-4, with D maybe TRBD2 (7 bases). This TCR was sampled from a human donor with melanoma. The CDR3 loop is CASGGGGNIQYF. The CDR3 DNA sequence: TGTGCCAGCGGGGGAGGGGGGAACATTCAGTACTTC.